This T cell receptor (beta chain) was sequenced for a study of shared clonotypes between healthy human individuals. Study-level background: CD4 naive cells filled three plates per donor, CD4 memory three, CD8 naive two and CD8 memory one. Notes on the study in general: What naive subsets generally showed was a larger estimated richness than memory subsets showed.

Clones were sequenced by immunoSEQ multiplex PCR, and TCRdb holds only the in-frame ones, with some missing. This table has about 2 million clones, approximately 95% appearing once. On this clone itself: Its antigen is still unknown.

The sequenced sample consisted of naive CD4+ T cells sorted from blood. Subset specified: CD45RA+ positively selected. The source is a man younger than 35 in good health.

CDR3 DNA: TGTGCCAGCAGCCAAGTATCAGGAATTCAAGAGACCCAGTACTTC. The encoded protein is CASSQVSGIQETQYF. The rearrangement joins TRBV7-6 to TRBJ2-5; no firm D call. The CDR3 spans 15 residues. Germline V CDR1 and CDR2: SGHVS, FNYEAQ. Deletions cut 5 bases from V and 2 bases from J, with 15 bases between. Full variable domain (rest looked up from reference TRBV7-6 and TRBJ2-5): GAGVSQSPRYKVTKRGQDVALRCDPISGHVSLYWYRQALGQGPEFLTYFNYEAQQDKSGLPNDRFSAERPEGSISTLTIQRTEQRDSAMYRCASSQVSGIQETQYFGPGTRLLVL.